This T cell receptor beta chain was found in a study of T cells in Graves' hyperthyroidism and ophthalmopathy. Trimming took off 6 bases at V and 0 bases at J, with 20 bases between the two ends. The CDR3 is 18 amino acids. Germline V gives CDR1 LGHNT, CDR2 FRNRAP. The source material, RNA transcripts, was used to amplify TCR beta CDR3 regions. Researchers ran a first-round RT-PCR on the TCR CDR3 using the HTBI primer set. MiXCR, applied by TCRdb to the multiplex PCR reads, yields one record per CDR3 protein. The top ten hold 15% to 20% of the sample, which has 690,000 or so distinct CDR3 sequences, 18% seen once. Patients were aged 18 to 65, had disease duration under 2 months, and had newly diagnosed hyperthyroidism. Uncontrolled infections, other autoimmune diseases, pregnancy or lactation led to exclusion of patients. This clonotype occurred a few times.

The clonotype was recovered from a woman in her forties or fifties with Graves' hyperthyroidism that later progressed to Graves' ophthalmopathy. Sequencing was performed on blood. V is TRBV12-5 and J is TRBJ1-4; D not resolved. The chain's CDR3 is CASGPPPNPGATNEKLFF. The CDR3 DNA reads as TGTGCTAGTGGGCCACCCCCGAATCCAGGTGCAACTAATGAAAAACTGTTTTTT.